This T cell receptor beta chain was sequenced for a study of blood T cell repertoires in COVID-19. Study as a whole: Collection of acute and convalescent COVID-19 samples took place in the United States, Italy and Spain. T cells, B-cell-depleted T cells, or PBMCs supplied cDNA or gDNA.

Measured with immunoSEQ multiplex PCR; TCRdb has only the in-frame clones, and not every one. This sample carries 270,000 or so clones, just under 90% of them seen once, and the ten largest clones take 11%. Seattle cases were enrolled at active infection and followed longitudinally. Germline V gene data show CDR1 as SGHVS and CDR2 as FNYEAQ. Trimming removed 5 bases from V and 5 bases from J, with 12 bases in between. This CDR3 has 13 residues. This sequence joins TRBV7-6 and TRBJ2-5, with D possibly matching TRBD1 (6 bases). This clonotype was obtained from a woman aged 30 to 39 with COVID-19, enrolled during active disease. Sequencing input: peripheral blood. The CDR3 loop is CASSLTGWETQYF. CDR3 DNA: TGTGCCAGCAGCCTTACAGGGTGGGAGACCCAGTACTTC.